This T cell receptor beta chain was identified during a study of metastatic and nonmetastatic thyroid tumors. Until they underwent thyroid surgery, no patient had received any treatment. This clone ranks as medium-sized. Using MiXCR, TCRdb reanalyzed the PCR reads. Of 20,000 to 25,000 clones detected, 36% appear once; the ten largest clones hold about a fifth. From germline, CDR1 is DFQATT and CDR2 SNEGSKA (reference sequence). The CDR3 extends over 15 amino acids. V lost 0 bases and J 3 bases, leaving 15 bases between the germline ends. The chain links TRBV20-1 to TRBJ2-7, with D perhaps given as TRBD1 or TRBD2 (5 bases each). This receptor was taken from a male donor with papillary thyroid cancer or a benign thyroid nodule (not recorded which). Some clones in this sample may be carry-over from other donors' samples. The sequencing sample was made of blood. The CDR3 coding sequence is TGCAGTGCTAGAGACCCCGGGGCAGGGATCTACGAGCAGTACTTC. Encoded protein: CSARDPGAGIYEQYF.